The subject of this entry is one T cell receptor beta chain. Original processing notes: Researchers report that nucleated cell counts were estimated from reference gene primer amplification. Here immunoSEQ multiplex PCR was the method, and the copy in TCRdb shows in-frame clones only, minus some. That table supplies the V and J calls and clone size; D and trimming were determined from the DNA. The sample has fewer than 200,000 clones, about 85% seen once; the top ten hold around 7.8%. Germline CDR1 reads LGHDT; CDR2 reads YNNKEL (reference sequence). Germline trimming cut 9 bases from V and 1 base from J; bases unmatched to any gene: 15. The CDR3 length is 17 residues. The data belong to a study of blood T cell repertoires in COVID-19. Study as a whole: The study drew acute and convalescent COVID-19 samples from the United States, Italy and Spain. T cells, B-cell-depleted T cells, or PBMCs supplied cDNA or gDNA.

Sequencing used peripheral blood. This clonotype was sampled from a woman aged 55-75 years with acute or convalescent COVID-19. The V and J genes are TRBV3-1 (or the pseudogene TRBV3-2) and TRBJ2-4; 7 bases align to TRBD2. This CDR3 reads CASQGRGGSMAKNIQYF. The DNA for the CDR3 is TGTGCCAGTCAGGGCCGTGGCGGGAGTATGGCCAAAAACATTCAGTACTTC.